The 8 T cell receptor beta chains given below trace back to one sample, sequenced in a study of CD8 T cells in ankylosing spondylitis. TCRdb itself ran the 5' RACE reads through MiXCR, one entry per CDR3 protein. The sample has about 250,000 distinct CDR3 sequences; around 25% are singletons. The sequencing sample was made of blood, either unsorted or a sorted T cell fraction (not recorded which). These receptor sequences come from a male donor with ankylosing spondylitis or in good health (not recorded which).

V gene TRBV12-3 or TRBV12-4 combines with J gene TRBJ2-1; the D gene is possibly TRBD2 (5 bases). The ends were cut back, 6 bases at V and 5 bases at J, with 17 bases in the middle. The CDR3 totals 15 residues. CDR3 residues: CASSPRVGGHNEQFF. The CDR3 DNA is TGTGCCAGCAGCCCTAGAGTAGGAGGTCACAATGAGCAGTTCTTC.

J is TRBJ2-1 and V is TRBV18; 10 bases are shared with TRBD1. The CDR3 is made up of 16 amino acids. Germline CDR1 and CDR2: KGHSH and LQKENI. Germline trimming cut 2 bases from V and 5 bases from J; bases unmatched to any gene: 6. This CDR3 reads CASSPSGQGYNNEQFF. CDR3 in DNA: TGTGCCAGCTCACCATCGGGACAGGGGTATAACAATGAGCAGTTCTTC. The entire variable domain, with the rest obtained from reference TRBV18 and TRBJ2-1, is as follows: NAGVMQNPRHLVRRRGQEARLRCSPMKGHSHVYWYRQLPEEGLKFMVYLQKENIIDESGMPKERFSAEFPKEGPSILRIQQVVRGDSAAYFCASSPSGQGYNNEQFFGPGTRLTVL.

The chain uses TRBV27 and TRBJ2-7; D is unresolved. CDR3 length: 14 residues. Germline V gene data show CDR1 as MNHEY and CDR2 as SMNVEV (reference sequence). V was clipped by 3 bases and J by 7 bases, with 16 bases between them. The CDR3 DNA is TGTGCCAGCAGTTTTGGGTACCTTTTGGGGGAGCAGTACTTC. Translated, it gives CASSFGYLLGEQYF.

The sample holds a few counts of this clonotype. The chain has TRBV3-1 and TRBJ1-1; 7 positions agree with TRBD1. V was clipped by 4 bases and J by 2 bases; unmatched bases: 7. The CDR3 runs to 15 residues. Germline-derived CDR1 and CDR2 are LGHDT and YNNKEL (reference sequence). The CDR3 DNA reads as TGTGCCAGCAGCCCAGGGGGGGCGGGAAACACTGAAGCTTTCTTT. Protein product: CASSPGGAGNTEAFF. The full variable domain, completed using reference TRBV3-1 and TRBJ1-1, is DTAVSQTPKYLVTQMGNDKSIKCEQNLGHDTMYWYKQDSKKFLKIMFSYNNKELIINETVPNRFSPKSPDKAHLNLHINSLELGDSAVYFCASSPGGAGNTEAFFGQGTRLTVV.

This clonotype appeared many times. The chain is built from TRBV10-3 and TRBJ2-7; D uncertain. The CDR3 sequence is 13 residues long. CDR1 is ENHRY and CDR2 is SYGVKD in the germline V gene. Trimming took off 2 bases at V and 0 bases at J, with 5 bases between the two ends. CDR3 residues: CAISETNSYEQYF. DNA of the CDR3: TGTGCCATCAGTGAGACAAACTCCTACGAGCAGTACTTC.

The sample holds many counts of this clonotype. The V and J genes are TRBV20-1 and TRBJ2-2, with D perhaps being TRBD1 or TRBD2 (5 bases each). Trimming left V 3 bases short and J 1 base short, with 15 bases between. This CDR3 has 16 residues. CDR1 and CDR2 from the germline V gene are DFQATT and SNEGSKA (reference sequence). The CDR3 DNA follows: TGCAGTGCTAGTGGACCGGGGCGACGGAACACCGGGGAGCTGTTTTTT. Protein sequence: CSASGPGRRNTGELFF.

J is TRBJ2-3 and V is TRBV5-4, with TRBD2 as a possible D gene (6 bases). From germline, CDR1 is SGHNT and CDR2 YYREEE (reference sequence). CDR3 length: 15 amino acids. Trimming left V 4 bases short and J 1 base short, with 13 bases between. The CDR3 DNA reads as TGTGCCAGCAGCATCTCGGCTAGCGGCACAGATACGCAGTATTTT. Protein product: CASSISASGTDTQYF.

This chain uses TRBV2 with TRBJ2-7, with D possibly TRBD1 on 7 matching bases. In germline, CDR1 is SNHLY, CDR2 FYNNEI. The ends were cut back, 7 bases at V and 2 bases at J, with 12 bases in the middle. This CDR3 is built from 13 residues. Here the CDR3 DNA reads TGTGCCAGCAAGCAGGGGGGTACCTACGAGCAGTACTTC. Its translation is CASKQGGTYEQYF.